These 7 T cell receptor beta chains came from one sample sequenced in a study of blood T cell repertoires in COVID-19. Sequencing used immunoSEQ multiplex PCR; TCRdb keeps in-frame clones, though not all of them. The data contain nearly 300,000 clones, approximately 84% of them singletons. Sequenced material: peripheral blood. The receptor source for this set is a human donor with COVID-19, enrolled during active disease. The donor label of this sample is uncertain.

This chain uses TRBV28 with TRBJ2-4; tentatively, D is TRBD2 (5 bases). Germline CDR1 is MDHEN and CDR2 is SYDVKM. Deletions cut 6 bases from V and 5 bases from J, with 8 bases between. This CDR3 contains 12 residues. The chain's CDR3 is CASRTGENIQYF. CDR3 in DNA: TGTGCCAGCAGAACCGGGGAAAACATTCAGTACTTC.

The rearrangement uses TRBV3-1 (or the pseudogene TRBV3-2) and TRBJ2-1, with 10 positions matching TRBD2. Trimming at V came to 5 bases and at J to 7 bases, leaving 5 bases not matched to a gene. Per the germline V gene, CDR1 is LGHDT and CDR2 is YNNKEL (reference sequence). The length of the CDR3 is 14 residues. The CDR3 DNA reads TGTGCCAGCAGCTTGGGACTAGCGAGGAATGAGCAGTTCTTC. Its translation: CASSLGLARNEQFF.

This chain uses TRBV11-1 with TRBJ2-1; TRBD2 might be the D (6 bases). V lost 2 bases and J 4 bases, leaving 12 bases between the germline ends. In germline, CDR1 is SGHAT, CDR2 FQDESV (reference sequence). The CDR3 has 15 amino acids. The chain's CDR3 is CASSLYWDLYNEQFF. CDR3 DNA sequence: TGTGCCAGCAGCTTATACTGGGACTTATACAATGAGCAGTTCTTC.

In this sample, this clone turned up once. This CDR3 is CASSYSTGSNQPQHF. CDR3 nucleotides: TGTGCCAGCAGTTACTCTACAGGTAGCAATCAGCCCCAGCATTTT. This chain links TRBV6-5 with TRBJ1-5; D might be TRBD1 (5 bases). Trimming removed 0 bases at V and 0 bases at J, with 6 bases between. The CDR3 contains 15 residues. Germline lookup yields CDR1 MNHEY and CDR2 SVGAGI.

The rearrangement joins TRBV30 to TRBJ1-2, with D perhaps matching TRBD1 (5 bases). The germline V and J ends were trimmed by 6 bases and 8 bases, with 16 bases remaining between them. The CDR3 runs to 12 residues. Per germline, CDR1 GTSNPN and CDR2 SVGIG (reference sequence). The CDR3 region is CACRGGWLGYTF. CDR3 nucleotides: TGTGCCTGCCGCGGGGGTTGGCTGGGCTACACCTTC.

This clone was counted a few times. The chain is built from TRBV7-9 and TRBJ2-6; D not certain. The CDR3 sequence is 17 residues long. CDR1 and CDR2 from the germline V gene are SEHNR and FQNEAQ (reference sequence). V was pared by 1 base and J by 0 bases, with 10 bases between. The CDR3 DNA reads TGTGCCAGCAGCTTAGGGGCCGGTAGCTCTGGGGCCAACGTCCTGACTTTC. This codes for CASSLGAGSSGANVLTF.

The CDR3 DNA reads as TGTGCCAGCAGCAGAGAACTAGCGGTCCAAGAGACCCAGTACTTC. Translating it yields CASSRELAVQETQYF. The V gene is TRBV5-4, the J gene TRBJ2-5; 8 nucleotides align to TRBD2. After removal of 4 bases from V and 1 base from J, the junction contained 6 bases not matched to a gene. The germline V gene encodes CDR1 SGHNT and CDR2 YYREEE (reference sequence). The CDR3 is made up of 15 amino acids.